The entry below gives a single T cell receptor (beta chain) sequence along with its context. Its antigen is not yet known. No clone much larger than this one lies a single base away; base qualities are absent. The library relied on PCR. Sequencing relied on an Illumina HiSeq 2500. Unique molecular identifiers were incorporated into TCR beta cDNA libraries to reduce PCR and sequencing biases. Approximately 500,000 cDNA molecules were obtained for every 1 to 10 million input T cells, so each molecule roughly corresponded to one T cell. Patient libraries were prepared and sequenced with the same protocol used for the earlier healthy control dataset. Within a given batch, samples were prepared together, multiplexed and sequenced on the same HiSeq lane. The original methods were these. Raw barcoded reads were processed with MIGEC, discarding single-read molecular identifier groups before consensus assembly and CDR3 extraction. VDJtools was used for post-analysis of the clonotype tables, with diversity normalized by down-sampling every dataset to the smallest sample size. Repertoire overlap clustering matched CDR3 amino acid but not nucleotide sequences to correct batch-related cross-sample contamination. TCRdb trimmed the raw reads at Q25, called clones with MiXCR and kept productive beta chains. Here each entry gathers all rows of one CDR3 protein and keeps the most common genes and DNA. These V and J calls are TCRdb output, not the study's own analysis. Recorded for this sample are roughly 730,000 distinct CDR3 sequences; about 27% of them occurred a single time. The ten biggest clones cover under 0.7% of the sample.

The source of the sample is a study of post-analysis software for immune sequencing data (dated by TCRdb to the mid-2010s). Study-wide context: Relapsing-remitting, secondary progressive and progressive-relapsing multiple sclerosis were recorded as disease courses, and subtype annotation was lacking for some patients. The multiple sclerosis patient repertoires were compared with ten to eleven previously published healthy control repertoires from donors aged about 6 to 26 years. A subset of samples was prepared in parallel using single-end sample barcoding, then pooled and co-amplified after Illumina adapter ligation.

TCR beta repertoires were profiled from peripheral blood of about a dozen young patients with multiple sclerosis to demonstrate the VDJtools post-analysis software. The multiple sclerosis patients were children and adolescents between about 6 and 16 years of age. On the study overall, not on this receptor specifically: Roughly 5 TRBV segments, including TRBV5-6, TRBV5-1 and TRBV20-1, were significantly more frequent in patients than controls. Multiple sclerosis patients had significantly lower normalized Chao1 diversity than controls, a result that suggests substantial peripheral T-cell clonal expansion. The control group was slightly older than the multiple sclerosis patient group. Direct clustering with F measure revealed strong co-clustering of samples prepared in the same batch, which led to a batch-effect correction.

Sequences SGHTA (CDR1) and FQGNSA (CDR2) are obtained from the germline V gene. Inclusive of the bounding cysteine and phenylalanine, the CDR3 is 15 residues long. The CDR3 DNA has 45 bases and is translated from base 1. Relative to germline, V is 5 bases shorter and J is 3 bases shorter, with 13 bases between their ends. The sequence was collected from a girl aged 5-17 years with multiple sclerosis. Recombination joined TRBV7-2 with TRBJ2-2; the D call could be TRBD1 or TRBD2, with each sharing 6 bases. Input material: blood. The DNA reads as follows: TGTGCCAGCAGCCCGGTCGGGGGCGACACCGGGGAGCTGTTTTTT. This yields the protein CASSPVGGDTGELFF.